A single T cell receptor (beta chain) is shown here with its context. Its antigen target is currently unknown. The sample holds no much larger clone one base away, and base qualities are not on file. The CDR3 regions of human TCRbeta chains were subjected to immunosequencing. The published analysis was carried out like this. TCRs in the repertoires were compared against a reference library of SARS-CoV-2-specific TCRs that had been generated with the MIRA antigen-specificity platform. Breadth was defined as the fraction of unique TCRs that were SARS-CoV-2-associated, and depth was defined as the fraction of total T cells that were SARS-CoV-2-associated. Using the MIRA data, each spike-specific TCR was assigned both to the spike region to which the TCR was reactive and to a CD4 or CD8 class. Log10-transformed breadth and depth values were compared by one-way ANOVA with Sidak's multiple comparisons tests. TCRdb's version of the immuneACCESS table is confined to in-frame rearrangements and falls short of the full clone set. An unresolved V gene accounts for under half of the shortfall where checked; the remainder is of unknown origin. V and J calls and clone size are given by that table; D and trimming were obtained from the DNA. This sample holds fewer than 120,000 clones; about 81% were observed only once. The ten biggest clones cover less than 5% of the sample.

This record comes from a study of T cell responses to AZD1222 COVID-19 vaccine (TCRdb year 2021). Some background on the complete study: Because spike-specific TCR depth and breadth did not differ between the two schedules, AZD1222 recipients who got a second dose at roughly 4 weeks were pooled with those who got a second dose at roughly 12 weeks. TCR sequencing was performed for 230 to 250 trial participants, of whom approximately 200 were given two doses of AZD1222 and 26 were given two doses of MenACWY control vaccine. Trial participants were enrolled by age into 18-55, 56-69 and 70-plus year subgroups, with approximately 150, 30 and 60 TCR-sequenced participants respectively. Overall study outcomes, separate from this receptor: Because no day 14 peak-response samples were available, the repertoires could be characterized only after the peak T cell response. Conclusions about previously exposed vaccinees were limited because only a handful of AZD1222 recipients were SARS-CoV-2 seropositive at baseline. Vaccine-associated CD4 TCRs spanned the whole spike protein, with dominant responses in regions 160-218 and 743-854. Spike-specific TCR breadth and depth rose significantly after two AZD1222 doses compared with day 0 and with MenACWY recipients. Participants were mostly white British, with more females than males. The authors suggested clonal diversity may have been underestimated. The 56-69-year group was small, and its depth increase did not reach significance, likely because of low power. Epitopes outside the regions mutated in the B.1.351 and B.1.1.7 variants were reportedly recognized by nearly half of the unique spike-specific TCRs.

The sample's time point label, in plain terms: baseline before first vaccination. Vaccinee samples were obtained from the UK trials COV001 and COV002, which included a single-blind randomized controlled phase 2/3 trial of AZD1222 (ChAdOx1 nCoV-19) in healthy adults. For TCRbeta chain sequencing, PBMC samples from trial participants were taken at day 0 and at day 28 after the second dose. Cut back by 3 bases and 1 base, the V and J ends lie 10 bases apart. Including the terminal cysteine and phenylalanine, the CDR3 comprises 14 residues. Solely the CDR3 DNA is kept, with 42 bases framed from the first base.

The receptor chain draws on TRBV23-1 and TRBJ2-7; the D gene is possibly TRBD2, with 5 bases matching. TRBV23-1 is an open reading frame whose function is uncertain. Sequenced here: peripheral blood, sampled on day 0 of AZD1222 vaccination. The source of this sequence is an adult in good health. The CDR3 protein is CASSHRGGSYEQYF. The sequence in DNA is TGCGCCAGCAGTCATCGGGGTGGATCCTACGAGCAGTACTTC.